These 13 T cell receptor beta chains were all obtained from the same sample, sequenced in a study of shared clonotypes between healthy human individuals. TCRdb keeps only in-frame clones here, not all; method: immunoSEQ multiplex PCR. This sample has around 1,000,000 clones; roughly 80% occur once, and the top ten carry 0.7% to 0.95%. The sample taken for sequencing was memory CD4+ T cells from PBMCs. As to subset: CD45RA-negative fraction. The origin of the receptors is a man younger than 30 in good health. Some clones in this sample may be carry-over from other donors' samples.

The V call is TRBV28, the J call TRBJ2-2, with D tentatively TRBD2 (6 bases). CDR3 length: 13 residues. The ends were cut back, 7 bases at V and 6 bases at J, with 12 bases in the middle. From germline, CDR1 is MDHEN and CDR2 SYDVKM. CDR3 residues: CASIIRGSGELFF. The DNA for the CDR3 is TGTGCCAGCATTATCCGGGGGTCCGGGGAGCTGTTTTTT.

This sequence joins TRBV6-1 and TRBJ1-5, with D possibly being TRBD1 (5 bases). Trimming cost V 5 bases and J 2 bases, with 7 bases left between them. Looked up from germline, CDR1 is MNHNS and CDR2 is SASEGT. CDR3 length: 13 residues. The CDR3 nucleotides read TGTGCCAGCAGTCAGGGAGGCAATCAGCCCCAGCATTTT. This sequence encodes CASSQGGNQPQHF.

V gene TRBV20-1 combines with J gene TRBJ1-2; 10 nucleotides agree with TRBD1. The CDR3 has 11 amino acids. Per the germline V gene, CDR1 is DFQATT and CDR2 is SNEGSKA (reference sequence). The CDR3 coding sequence is TGCAGGACAGGGGGCCACTATGGCTACACCTTC. It specifies CRTGGHYGYTF.

The V call is TRBV27, the J call TRBJ1-3; 7 nucleotides agree with TRBD1. V lost 6 bases, J lost 3 bases, and 11 bases stayed unmatched. The CDR3 has 16 residues. Germline values: CDR1 MNHEY, CDR2 SMNVEV (reference sequence). The CDR3 nucleotides are TGTGCCAGCAGCCTATATAGCGACAGGGATGGAAACACCATATATTTT. Amino acid sequence: CASSLYSDRDGNTIYF.

This clone has just a few counts. V is TRBV29-1 and J is TRBJ1-5; 8 nucleotides agree with TRBD1. After removal of 6 bases from V and 4 bases from J, the junction contained 8 bases not matched to a gene. Germline CDR1 and CDR2: SQVTM and ANQGSEA. The CDR3 contains 14 residues. The CDR3 sequence: CSVANRGTNQPQHF. For the CDR3, the DNA is TGCAGCGTAGCCAACAGGGGGACAAATCAGCCCCAGCATTTT.

In its sample, this clone was seen a few times. The chain links TRBV7-2 to TRBJ1-3; D gene ambiguous. The CDR3 is made up of 13 amino acids. V was shortened by 7 bases and J by 4 bases, with 11 bases between the two germline ends. The germline gives CDR1 SGHTA, CDR2 FQGNSA. CDR3 in DNA: TGTGCCAGCAATACAGTGGCGGGAAACACCATATATTTT. Its translation: CASNTVAGNTIYF. Using reference TRBV7-2 and TRBJ1-3 for the parts outside the CDR3, the full variable domain is GAGVSQSPSNKVTEKGKDVELRCDPISGHTALYWYRQSLGQGLEFLIYFQGNSAPDKSGLPSDRFSAERTGGSVSTLTIQRTQQEDSAVYLCASNTVAGNTIYFGEGSWLTVV.

The chain employs TRBV5-1 and TRBJ2-1; D tentatively reads TRBD1 or TRBD2 (5 bases each). From germline, CDR1 is SGHRS and CDR2 YFSETQ. Trimming shortened V by 3 bases and J by 6 bases, and 16 bases separated the two germline ends. The length of the CDR3 is 15 residues. The DNA for the CDR3 is TGCGCCAGCAGCTCCTCCGGGGACCGGTCCAATGAGCAGTTCTTC. Its protein product is CASSSSGDRSNEQFF.

The chain employs TRBV18 and TRBJ1-4, with D uncertain. CDR1 is KGHSH, CDR2 LQKENI, per germline. The CDR3 contains 15 residues. V was shortened by 1 base and J by 2 bases, with 8 bases between the two germline ends. The CDR3: CASSPQGYTNEKLFF. The CDR3 DNA sequence: TGTGCCAGCTCACCACAGGGATATACTAATGAAAAACTGTTTTTT.

The chain combines TRBV5-8 with TRBJ1-1, with D possibly matching TRBD1 (6 bases). The V gene's germline CDR1 is SGHTS and CDR2 YDEGEE. Trimming took 3 bases from V and 11 from J, leaving 20 bases between them. CDR3 size: 14 residues. This chain's CDR3 is CASSYEQGGPGAFF. The CDR3 DNA sequence: TGTGCCAGCAGCTACGAACAGGGAGGGCCTGGGGCTTTCTTT.

Here the CDR3 DNA reads TGTGCCAGCAGCTTAGGCACTACCTCTCTAGGGAGGGAAGCTTTCTTT. Its protein is CASSLGTTSLGREAFF. The chain recombines TRBV11-3 with TRBJ1-1; D gene unclear. V was trimmed by 1 base and J by 8 bases, leaving 20 bases between them. CDR3 length: 16 residues. Germline V gene lookup returns CDR1 SGHNT and CDR2 YENEEA.

This clone showed up many times. This chain links TRBV7-9 with TRBJ1-4; D perhaps matches TRBD1 (6 bases). With 4 bases removed from V and 6 bases from J, the gap between germline ends came to 12 bases. The length of the CDR3 is 14 residues. Germline-derived CDR1 and CDR2 are SEHNR and FQNEAQ (reference sequence). The CDR3 nucleotides are TGTGCCAGCAGCTCGGGACAAAAGGATGAAAAACTGTTTTTT. Encoded protein: CASSSGQKDEKLFF. Variable domain in full (rest from reference TRBV7-9 and TRBJ1-4): DTGVSQNPRHKITKRGQNVTFRCDPISEHNRLYWYRQTLGQGPEFLTYFQNEAQLEKSRLLSDRFSAERPKGSFSTLEIQRTEQGDSAMYLCASSSGQKDEKLFFGSGTQLSVL.

V usage is TRBV6-1 and J usage is TRBJ2-7; D possibly corresponds to TRBD2 (6 bases). CDR1 and CDR2 from the germline V gene are MNHNS and SASEGT. The V end lost 6 bases, the J end lost 4 bases, and 7 bases lay between the germline ends. The CDR3 sequence is 11 residues long. CDR3 DNA: TGTGCCAGCAGGCTAGCGTACGAGCAGTACTTC. Translated, it gives CASRLAYEQYF.

The sample holds a few counts of this clone. The chain joins TRBV20-1 to TRBJ1-1; no firm D call. The CDR3 is 11 residues long. Trimming removed 6 bases from V and 5 bases from J, with 10 bases in between. Germline V lookup: CDR1 DFQATT, CDR2 SNEGSKA (reference sequence). Written as DNA, the CDR3 is TGCAGTGCCCAAATGGGAACTGAAGCTTTCTTT. It specifies CSAQMGTEAFF.